This is a list of T cell receptor beta chains from one sample in a study of blood T cell repertoires in COVID-19. The protocol was immunoSEQ multiplex PCR, while the TCRdb copy is restricted to in-frame clones and leaves out a portion. Found here are tens of thousands of clones, about 86% of them singletons; the top ten hold 20% to 25%. Sequenced: peripheral blood. The receptor set was obtained from a human donor with active COVID-19. The donor label of this sample is uncertain. The CDR3 runs from the conserved cysteine through the conserved F or W. D genes are given only for firm matches. Rows may omit the clone size; those that give it use once, few, many or a size class.

CDR3aa: CASSLPSGGNTGELFF
CDR3nt: TGTGCCAGCAGTTTACCCAGCGGGGGGAACACCGGGGAGCTGTTTTTT
d_gene: TRBD2
j_gene: TRBJ2-2
abundance: once
v_gene: TRBV27

CDR3aa: CASSLGAAEQYF
CDR3nt: TGTGCCAGCAGCTTGGGGGCGGCCGAGCAGTACTTC
d_gene: NA
j_gene: TRBJ2-7
abundance: NA
v_gene: TRBV7-9

CDR3aa: CASSLPPGQEFRRDSYNEQFF
CDR3nt: TGTGCCAGCAGTTTACCTCCGGGACAGGAATTTCGAAGGGACTCCTACAATGAGCAGTTCTTC
d_gene: TRBD1
j_gene: TRBJ2-1
abundance: once
v_gene: TRBV28

CDR3aa: CACRRDDYGYTF
CDR3nt: TGTGCCTGCCGCAGGGATGACTATGGCTACACCTTC
d_gene: NA
j_gene: TRBJ1-2
abundance: NA
v_gene: TRBV2

CDR3aa: CANRDSYTGELFF
CDR3nt: TGTGCCAACCGGGACAGTTACACCGGGGAGCTGTTTTTT
d_gene: TRBD1
j_gene: TRBJ2-2
abundance: NA
v_gene: TRBV6-5

CDR3aa: CASSQDASGGISYNEQFF
CDR3nt: TGTGCCAGCAGCCAGGATGCTAGCGGGGGGATATCCTACAATGAGCAGTTCTTC
d_gene: TRBD2
j_gene: TRBJ2-1
abundance: NA
v_gene: TRBV3-1/TRBV3-2

CDR3aa: CASSLEVGELFF
CDR3nt: TGTGCCAGCTCCCTGGAGGTCGGGGAGCTGTTTTTT
d_gene: NA
j_gene: TRBJ2-2
abundance: NA
v_gene: TRBV7-2

CDR3aa: CASSPRDRVIGSEFF
CDR3nt: TGTGCCAGCTCACCACGGGACAGGGTGATAGGGAGTGAGTTCTTC
d_gene: TRBD1
j_gene: TRBJ2-1
abundance: NA
v_gene: TRBV18

CDR3aa: CASSYGTDNEQFF
CDR3nt: TGTGCCAGCAGCTATGGGACAGACAATGAGCAGTTCTTC
d_gene: TRBD1
j_gene: TRBJ2-1
abundance: NA
v_gene: TRBV5-6

CDR3aa: CASSLGQGFYGYTF
CDR3nt: TGTGCCAGCAGCTTGGGACAGGGGTTTTATGGCTACACCTTC
d_gene: TRBD1
j_gene: TRBJ1-2
abundance: NA
v_gene: TRBV7-9

CDR3aa: CASSQDHRKTGFNEKLFF
CDR3nt: TGTGCCAGCAGCCAAGATCATAGGAAAACGGGATTTAATGAAAAACTGTTTTTT
d_gene: NA
j_gene: TRBJ1-4
abundance: once
v_gene: TRBV4-2

CDR3aa: CASSPPGGGTEAFF
CDR3nt: TGTGCCAGCAGCCCGCCCGGGGGGGGGACTGAAGCTTTCTTT
d_gene: NA
j_gene: TRBJ1-1
abundance: NA
v_gene: TRBV3-1/TRBV3-2

CDR3aa: CASSLRGGSGNTIYF
CDR3nt: TGTGCCAGCAGCCTTAGGGGTGGCTCTGGAAACACCATATATTTT
d_gene: NA
j_gene: TRBJ1-3
abundance: NA
v_gene: TRBV3-1/TRBV3-2

CDR3aa: CASSSGQGRSYEQYF
CDR3nt: TGTGCCAGCAGCTCCGGACAGGGCCGATCCTACGAGCAGTACTTC
d_gene: TRBD1
j_gene: TRBJ2-7
abundance: NA
v_gene: TRBV7-2

CDR3aa: CSVEGTEASYEQYF
CDR3nt: TGCAGCGTTGAGGGGACAGAGGCTTCCTACGAGCAGTACTTC
d_gene: TRBD1
j_gene: TRBJ2-7
abundance: NA
v_gene: TRBV29-1

CDR3aa: CATLSGQGIHYEQYF
CDR3nt: TGCGCCACCTTATCGGGACAGGGGATCCACTACGAGCAGTACTTC
d_gene: TRBD1
j_gene: TRBJ2-7
abundance: NA
v_gene: TRBV23-1

CDR3aa: CASSPWTGAGDEAFF
CDR3nt: TGTGCCAGCAGCCCATGGACAGGGGCGGGGGATGAAGCTTTCTTT
d_gene: TRBD1
j_gene: TRBJ1-1
abundance: NA
v_gene: TRBV14

CDR3aa: CATGGGEQFF
CDR3nt: TGTGCCACCGGGGGTGGGGAGCAGTTCTTC
d_gene: NA
j_gene: TRBJ2-1
abundance: NA
v_gene: TRBV6-5

CDR3aa: CASSQLGGASGYTF
CDR3nt: TGTGCCAGCAGCCAATTAGGGGGCGCTTCGGGCTACACCTTC
d_gene: TRBD1
j_gene: TRBJ1-2
abundance: NA
v_gene: TRBV14

CDR3aa: CASSRGADLYTGELFF
CDR3nt: TGTGCCAGCAGCCGGGGGGCGGACCTTTACACCGGGGAGCTGTTTTTT
d_gene: NA
j_gene: TRBJ2-2
abundance: NA
v_gene: TRBV11-3

CDR3aa: CACKSYEQYF
CDR3nt: TGTGCCTGTAAATCGTACGAGCAGTACTTC
d_gene: NA
j_gene: TRBJ2-7
abundance: NA
v_gene: TRBV30

CDR3aa: CASSLSDRGTDEQYF
CDR3nt: TGTGCCAGCAGTTTATCCGACAGGGGTACCGACGAGCAGTACTTC
d_gene: TRBD1
j_gene: TRBJ2-7
abundance: once
v_gene: TRBV27

CDR3aa: CASSSGTGIYEQYF
CDR3nt: TGTGCCAGCAGCTCCGGGACAGGGATTTACGAGCAGTACTTC
d_gene: TRBD1
j_gene: TRBJ2-7
abundance: NA
v_gene: TRBV7-9

CDR3aa: CASSYQSGRSSYEQYF
CDR3nt: TGTGCCAGCAGCTACCAAAGCGGGAGGTCCTCCTACGAGCAGTACTTC
d_gene: TRBD2
j_gene: TRBJ2-7
abundance: NA
v_gene: TRBV5-6

CDR3aa: CASSESYGSSYEQYF
CDR3nt: TGCGCCAGCAGTGAGTCCTACGGGAGCTCCTACGAGCAGTACTTC
d_gene: NA
j_gene: TRBJ2-7
abundance: NA
v_gene: TRBV10-2

CDR3aa: CSVNTLAYGYTF
CDR3nt: TGCAGCGTTAATACTCTTGCCTATGGCTACACCTTC
d_gene: NA
j_gene: TRBJ1-2
abundance: NA
v_gene: TRBV29-1

CDR3aa: CASSLDDSRGGSEQFF
CDR3nt: TGTGCCAGCAGCTTAGATGATTCGCGGGGGGGGAGTGAGCAGTTCTTC
d_gene: TRBD2
j_gene: TRBJ2-1
abundance: NA
v_gene: TRBV11-2

CDR3aa: CASRPENRVRVGYTF
CDR3nt: TGTGCCAGCAGACCCGAGAACAGGGTGAGGGTTGGCTACACCTTC
d_gene: NA
j_gene: TRBJ1-2
abundance: NA
v_gene: TRBV27

CDR3aa: CASSQDFPASGYEQYF
CDR3nt: TGCGCCAGCAGCCAAGATTTCCCAGCAAGCGGCTACGAGCAGTACTTC
d_gene: NA
j_gene: TRBJ2-7
abundance: NA
v_gene: TRBV4-3

CDR3aa: CASSLAGASEKLFF
CDR3nt: TGTGCCAGCAGCTTAGCGGGGGCAAGTGAAAAACTGTTTTTT
d_gene: NA
j_gene: TRBJ1-4
abundance: NA
v_gene: TRBV7-2

CDR3aa: CASSYGTSGIYEQYF
CDR3nt: TGTGCCAGCAGTTACGGGACTAGCGGGATCTACGAGCAGTACTTC
d_gene: TRBD2
j_gene: TRBJ2-7
abundance: NA
v_gene: TRBV6-5

CDR3aa: CASRSGGRVGYTF
CDR3nt: TGTGCCAGCAGATCAGGGGGCAGGGTTGGCTACACCTTC
d_gene: TRBD1
j_gene: TRBJ1-2
abundance: NA
v_gene: TRBV28

CDR3aa: CASRSEAVYNSPLHF
CDR3nt: TGTGCCAGTAGGTCCGAGGCAGTTTATAATTCACCCCTCCACTTT
d_gene: NA
j_gene: TRBJ1-6
abundance: NA
v_gene: TRBV19

CDR3aa: CASSLKTSALREQFF
CDR3nt: TGTGCCAGCAGCTTAAAGACTAGCGCACTTCGAGAGCAGTTCTTC
d_gene: TRBD2
j_gene: TRBJ2-1
abundance: NA
v_gene: TRBV7-2

CDR3aa: CASSLQATLRGETQYF
CDR3nt: TGTGCCAGCAGCTTACAGGCAACTCTGAGGGGGGAGACCCAGTACTTC
d_gene: NA
j_gene: TRBJ2-5
abundance: NA
v_gene: TRBV11-2

CDR3aa: CASSLTLETGELFF
CDR3nt: TGCGCCAGCAGCTTGACACTAGAGACCGGGGAGCTGTTTTTT
d_gene: NA
j_gene: TRBJ2-2
abundance: NA
v_gene: TRBV5-1

CDR3aa: CASSPISGNTIYF
CDR3nt: TGTGCCAGCAGCCCCATCTCTGGAAACACCATATATTTT
d_gene: NA
j_gene: TRBJ1-3
abundance: NA
v_gene: TRBV6-5

CDR3aa: CASSPSNRGTYEQYF
CDR3nt: TGTGCCAGCAGCCCCTCGAACAGGGGTACCTACGAGCAGTACTTC
d_gene: TRBD1
j_gene: TRBJ2-7
abundance: NA
v_gene: TRBV25-1

CDR3aa: CASSLEGYNYGYTF
CDR3nt: TGCGCCAGCAGCTTGGAGGGGTATAACTATGGCTACACCTTC
d_gene: NA
j_gene: TRBJ1-2
abundance: NA
v_gene: TRBV5-1